This T cell receptor beta chain was recorded in a study of shared clonotypes between healthy human individuals. Study-wide findings and caveats: Clonotypes not shared had lower generation probabilities than those common to all four donors. Memory subsets generally showed lower estimated richness than naive subsets.

In the original analysis: Junction-only sequences without quality scores were provided by ImmunoSEQ, so filtering was different. TCRdb keeps only in-frame clones here, not all; method: immunoSEQ multiplex PCR. V and J calls and clone size are copied from that table; D and trimming were computed from the DNA. This repertoire shows millions of clones, 90% to 95% found once; its top ten account for roughly 0.13%. This clone occurred once. Its antigen is unknown. The sample taken for sequencing was naive CD4+ T cells sorted from blood. Subset reported: CD45RA+ positively selected. The receptor comes from a man aged 18 to 30 in good health.

This CDR3 is CASSLFAGKLNEQFF. The CDR3 coding sequence is TGTGCCAGCAGCTTATTCGCAGGGAAACTCAATGAGCAGTTCTTC. V gene TRBV11-1 combines with J gene TRBJ2-1; a possible D gene is TRBD1 (5 bases). Trimming cost V 2 bases and J 6 bases, with 14 bases left between them. The CDR3 has 15 residues. Germline V CDR1 and CDR2: SGHAT, FQDESV (reference sequence).